This TCR beta chain was documented in a study of T cell responses to AZD1222 COVID-19 vaccine. Overall study findings and caveats: White British people made up most donors, females outnumbered males, and clonal diversity was possibly underestimated. The breadth and depth of Spike-specific TCRs increased once two AZD1222 doses had been given. Just six AZD1222 recipients were seropositive at baseline.

Concerning this clone: The antigen is undetermined.

The germline V and J ends were trimmed by 2 bases and 0 bases, with 14 bases remaining between them. Germline V gives CDR1 MDHEN, CDR2 SYDVKM. The CDR3 spans 17 residues. The protocol was immunoSEQ multiplex PCR, while the TCRdb copy is restricted to in-frame clones and leaves out a portion. The table has around 100,000 clones, more than 70% seen once. Pooled in the analysis were second doses at about 4 or about 12 weeks. This sequence originates from an adult who received the AZD1222 COVID-19 vaccine. This sample comprised peripheral blood, obtained 28 days after the second AZD1222 dose. This rearrangement joins TRBV28 to TRBJ1-5; D is unresolved. CDR3 region: CASSLTGLGHSNQPQHF. The CDR3 nucleotides read TGTGCCAGCAGTTTAACCGGATTGGGCCATAGCAATCAGCCCCAGCATTTT.